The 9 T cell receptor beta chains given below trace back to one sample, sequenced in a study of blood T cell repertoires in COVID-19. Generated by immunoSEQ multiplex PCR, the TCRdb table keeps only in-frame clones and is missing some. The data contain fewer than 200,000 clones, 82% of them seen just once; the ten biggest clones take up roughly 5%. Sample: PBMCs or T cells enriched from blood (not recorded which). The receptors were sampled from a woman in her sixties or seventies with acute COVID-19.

The CDR3 loop is CASSPRLTDNEQFF. The CDR3 nucleotides are TGCGCCAGCAGCCCCCGTCTTACGGACAATGAGCAGTTCTTC. The V gene is TRBV5-1, the J gene TRBJ2-1, with D unclear. Trimming took off 4 bases at V and 5 bases at J, with 13 bases between the two ends. The CDR3 runs to 14 residues. The germline V gene encodes CDR1 SGHRS and CDR2 YFSETQ.

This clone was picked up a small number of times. The CDR3 reads CAISAGGRTFSGANVLTF. CDR3 nucleotide sequence: TGTGCCATCAGTGCAGGGGGACGTACTTTCTCTGGGGCCAACGTCCTGACTTTC. The rearrangement uses TRBV10-3 and TRBJ2-6; 7 bases line up with TRBD1. J gave up 0 bases and V 4 bases, and 9 bases lay outside the gene matches. The V gene's germline CDR1 is ENHRY and CDR2 SYGVKD. The CDR3 covers 18 residues.

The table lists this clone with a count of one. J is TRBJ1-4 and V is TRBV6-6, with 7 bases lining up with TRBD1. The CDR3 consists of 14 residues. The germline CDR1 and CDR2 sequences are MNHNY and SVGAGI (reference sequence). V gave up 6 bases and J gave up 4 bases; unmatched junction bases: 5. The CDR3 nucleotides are TGTGCCAGCAGCCCCGGGACAGTTAATGAAAAACTGTTTTTT. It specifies CASSPGTVNEKLFF.

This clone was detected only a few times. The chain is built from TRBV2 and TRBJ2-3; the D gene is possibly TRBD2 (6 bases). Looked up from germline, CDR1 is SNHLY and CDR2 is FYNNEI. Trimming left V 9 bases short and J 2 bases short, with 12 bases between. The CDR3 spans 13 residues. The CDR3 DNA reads TGTGCCAGTGGGCGGGAATTCACAGATACGCAGTATTTT. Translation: CASGREFTDTQYF.

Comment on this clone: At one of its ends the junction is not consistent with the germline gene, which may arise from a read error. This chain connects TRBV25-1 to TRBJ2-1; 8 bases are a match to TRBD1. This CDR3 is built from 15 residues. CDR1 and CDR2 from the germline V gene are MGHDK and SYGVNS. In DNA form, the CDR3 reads TGTGCCAGCCGGGGGCGTGCCGGCAGGGGGCTCGTATCGGTCTTC. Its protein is CASRGRAGRGLVSVF.

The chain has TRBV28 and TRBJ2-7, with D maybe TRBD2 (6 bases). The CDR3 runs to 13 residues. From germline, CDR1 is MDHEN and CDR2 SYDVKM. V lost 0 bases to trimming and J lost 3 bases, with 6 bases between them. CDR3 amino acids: CASSLWGGYEQYV. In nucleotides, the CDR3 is TGTGCCAGCAGTTTATGGGGGGGCTACGAGCAGTACGTC.

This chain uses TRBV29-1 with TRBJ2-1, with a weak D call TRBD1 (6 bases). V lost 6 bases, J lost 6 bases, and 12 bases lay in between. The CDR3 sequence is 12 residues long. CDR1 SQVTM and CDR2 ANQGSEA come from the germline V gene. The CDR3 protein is CSVATGFNEQFF. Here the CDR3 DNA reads TGCAGCGTGGCTACAGGGTTCAATGAGCAGTTCTTC.

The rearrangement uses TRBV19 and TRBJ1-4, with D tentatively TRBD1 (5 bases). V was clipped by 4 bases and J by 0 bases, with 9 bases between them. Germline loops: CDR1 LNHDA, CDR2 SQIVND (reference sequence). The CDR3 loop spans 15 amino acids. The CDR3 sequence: CASSRQLATNEKLFF. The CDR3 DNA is TGTGCCAGTAGTAGACAGCTCGCAACTAATGAAAAACTGTTTTTT.

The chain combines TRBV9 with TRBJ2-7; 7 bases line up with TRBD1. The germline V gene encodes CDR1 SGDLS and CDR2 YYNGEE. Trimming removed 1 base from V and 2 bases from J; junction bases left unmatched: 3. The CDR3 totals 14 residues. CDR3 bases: TGTGCCAGCAGCGTAAAGGACAGGACCTACGAGCAGTACTTC. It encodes CASSVKDRTYEQYF.